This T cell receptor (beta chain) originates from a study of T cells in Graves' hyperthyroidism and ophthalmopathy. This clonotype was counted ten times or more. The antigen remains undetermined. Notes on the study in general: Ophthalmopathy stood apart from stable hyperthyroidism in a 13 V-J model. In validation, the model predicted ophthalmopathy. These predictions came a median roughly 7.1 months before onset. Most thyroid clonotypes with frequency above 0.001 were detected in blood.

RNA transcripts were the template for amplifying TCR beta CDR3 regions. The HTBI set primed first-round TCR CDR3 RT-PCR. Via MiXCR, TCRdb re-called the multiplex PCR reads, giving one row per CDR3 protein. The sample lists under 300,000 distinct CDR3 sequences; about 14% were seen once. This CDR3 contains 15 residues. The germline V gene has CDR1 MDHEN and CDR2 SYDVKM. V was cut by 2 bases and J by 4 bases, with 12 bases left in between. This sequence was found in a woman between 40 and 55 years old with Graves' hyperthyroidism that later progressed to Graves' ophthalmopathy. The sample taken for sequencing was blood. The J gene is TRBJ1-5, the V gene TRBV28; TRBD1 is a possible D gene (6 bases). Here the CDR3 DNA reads TGTGCCAGCAGTTTACGGGGGCTGAATAATCAGCCCCAGCATTTT. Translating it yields CASSLRGLNNQPQHF. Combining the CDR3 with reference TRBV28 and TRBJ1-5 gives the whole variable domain DVKVTQSSRYLVKRTGEKVFLECVQDMDHENMFWYRQDPGLGLRLIYFSYDVKMKEKGDIPEGYSVSREKKERFSLILESASTNQTSMYLCASSLRGLNNQPQHFGDGTRLSIL.